This TCR beta chain was recovered during a study of beta chain features in type 1 diabetes. Every isolated RNA sample was fully reverse transcribed, so sequencing captured expressed TCRB transcripts. Only in-frame clones appear in the TCRdb table, and some are missing; sequencing was by immunoSEQ multiplex PCR. The table shows 150,000 or so clones, with 7% to 10% occurring only once. Trimming cost V 0 bases and J 1 base, with 10 bases left between them. The CDR3 is made up of 15 amino acids. Per germline, CDR1 MNHEY and CDR2 SVGAGI. Post-sort purity exceeded 95% for all sorted populations. This TCR was sampled from a man between 18 and 35 years old in good health. The sample consisted of central memory CD4+ T cells from blood. V gene TRBV6-5 combines with J gene TRBJ2-7, with TRBD1 as a possible D gene (6 bases). The CDR3: CASSYSRTASYEQYF. The DNA for the CDR3 is TGTGCCAGCAGTTACTCAAGGACAGCGTCCTACGAGCAGTACTTC.